This TCR beta chain was observed in a study of T cells after posttransplantation cyclophosphamide. Study-wide results and caveats: Donor-recipient repertoire similarity was low at 1-2 months, rising over year one.

With respect to this clone: Its specificity is unknown.

Germline CDR1 reads SGHNT; CDR2 reads YENEEA. This CDR3 has 13 residues. The V and J ends lost 0 bases and 9 bases respectively, with 6 bases between them. The table came from immunoSEQ multiplex PCR; TCRdb's copy has only in-frame clones and leaves some out. The data contain 35,000 to 40,000 clones, around 80% of them singletons. Busulfan-fludarabine conditioning, marrow transplant, and cyclophosphamide on days +3 and +4 were administered. The chain joins TRBV11-3 to TRBJ1-6; no definite D call. The sequence derives from a female patient in her 40s who received an allogeneic stem cell transplant from a related donor, was CMV-positive, and had no GVHD. T cells may partly derive from the graft donor. Sequences were derived from CD4+ T cells sorted from blood, sampled 1,900 to 2,000 days after a stem cell transplant with posttransplant cyclophosphamide. The CDR3 loop is CASSLDELSPLHF. The CDR3 region has the DNA TGTGCCAGCAGCTTAGATGAACTTTCACCCCTCCACTTT.